These T cell receptor beta chains were read from a single sample in a study of human T cells and chemical hapten exposure. A single record per CDR3 protein comes from TCRdb applying MiXCR to the 5' RACE reads. Found here are 120,000 to 150,000 distinct CDR3 sequences, 4.1% of them singletons; the top ten hold 1.3% to 1.5%. The receptors stem from a female donor in good health. Each CDR3 is given with its conserved first and last residue. D genes are given only for firm matches. Clone size, where shown, is once, few, many, or a class for clones that have expanded.

many	-	TRBV4-3	TRBJ2-3	CASSLGRIDTDTQYF	TGCGCCAGCAGCCTCGGACGGATAGACACAGATACGCAGTATTTT
-	-	TRBV20-1	TRBJ1-2	CSARTANYGYTF	TGCAGTGCTAGGACGGCCAACTATGGCTACACCTTC
many	TRBD1	TRBV5-4	TRBJ1-1	CASSKGQGEGEAFF	TGTGCCAGCAGCAAGGGACAGGGAGAGGGCGAAGCTTTCTTT
-	-	TRBV5-5	TRBJ2-4	CASMVLGFNDIQYF	TGTGCCAGCATGGTACTGGGGTTTAATGACATTCAGTACTTC
many	-	TRBV5-1	TRBJ1-1	CASSLEGSLNTEAFF	TGCGCCAGCAGCTTGGAGGGCAGCTTGAACACTGAAGCTTTCTTT
many	TRBD2	TRBV7-2	TRBJ2-5	CASSRGLAGVNTQYF	TGTGCCAGCAGCCGCGGACTAGCGGGGGTGAATACCCAGTACTTC
many	-	TRBV5-1	TRBJ1-4	CASSFVPGAELFF	TGCGCCAGCAGCTTCGTGCCGGGTGCAGAACTGTTTTTT
many	-	TRBV5-4	TRBJ2-1	CASSNKLSGGSYNEQFF	TGTGCCAGCAGTAATAAACTCTCCGGAGGCTCCTACAATGAGCAGTTCTTC
few	-	TRBV13	TRBJ1-2	CASNLRSNYGYTF	TGTGCCAGCAACCTCCGCTCTAACTATGGCTACACCTTC
many	-	TRBV7-2	TRBJ1-5	CASSLGQLPNQPQHF	TGTGCCAGCAGCTTAGGACAGCTGCCTAATCAGCCCCAGCATTTT
few	-	TRBV29-1	TRBJ2-6	CSVEDNLGGSGANVLTF	TGCAGCGTTGAAGACAACCTTGGGGGCTCTGGGGCCAACGTCCTGACTTTC
many	-	TRBV18	TRBJ1-1	CASSLRGTEDTEAFF	TGTGCCAGCTCACTAAGGGGGACCGAGGACACTGAAGCTTTCTTT
few	-	TRBV4-1	TRBJ2-3	CASSQAPPGGRGDTQYF	TGCGCCAGCAGCCAAGCTCCACCCGGGGGTCGGGGAGATACGCAGTATTTT
-	-	TRBV20-1	TRBJ1-4	CSARATGVRDEKLFF	TGCAGTGCTAGAGCAACGGGGGTGAGGGATGAAAAACTGTTTTTT
many	TRBD2	TRBV7-2	TRBJ2-1	CASSLGGSGGYNEQFF	TGTGCCAGCAGCTTAGGAGGTAGCGGGGGTTACAATGAGCAGTTCTTC
few	TRBD1	TRBV29-1	TRBJ1-2	CSVGDSNYGYTF	TGCAGCGTTGGGGACAGCAACTATGGCTACACCTTC
many	-	TRBV20-1	TRBJ1-2	CSALGSVYGYTF	TGCAGTGCTCTCGGGAGTGTTTATGGCTACACCTTC
many	-	TRBV5-4	TRBJ1-2	CASSLEGVTYGYTF	TGTGCCAGCAGCTTGGAAGGGGTTACTTATGGCTACACCTTC
-	-	TRBV7-9	TRBJ2-1	CASSLVAVDEQFF	TGTGCCAGCAGCTTAGTGGCTGTAGATGAGCAGTTCTTC
many	-	TRBV29-1	TRBJ2-7	CSGLIPYEQYF	TGCAGCGGCCTGATCCCGTACGAGCAGTACTTC
-	TRBD1	TRBV5-1	TRBJ1-2	CASSVDRAGGDGYTF	TGCGCCAGCAGCGTCGACAGGGCAGGAGGCGATGGCTACACCTTC
many	-	TRBV9	TRBJ1-1	CASSVGQIPTEAFF	TGTGCCAGCAGCGTAGGACAGATTCCTACTGAAGCTTTCTTT
many	-	TRBV20-1	TRBJ2-5	CSAGPQETQYF	TGCAGTGCTGGTCCTCAAGAGACCCAGTACTTC
many	-	TRBV4-2	TRBJ2-3	CASSREVPGPGGLTSTDTQYF	TGTGCCAGCAGCCGGGAAGTTCCTGGCCCAGGGGGACTCACTAGCACAGATACGCAGTATTTT
many	-	TRBV5-1	TRBJ2-7	CASSRDGSYEQYF	TGCGCCAGCAGCCGGGACGGCTCCTACGAGCAGTACTTC
many	-	TRBV28	TRBJ2-4	CASSPGGAAKNIQYF	TGTGCCAGCTCACCGGGGGGCGCGGCCAAAAACATTCAGTACTTC
-	-	TRBV5-4	TRBJ2-6	CASSLFYRNVLTF	TGTGCCAGCAGCTTGTTCTACCGGAACGTCCTGACTTTC
many	-	TRBV7-8	TRBJ2-3	CASGPLASTDTQYF	TGTGCCAGCGGCCCACTAGCTAGCACAGATACGCAGTATTTT
many	-	TRBV6-6	TRBJ2-3	CASTENGGQDTQYF	TGTGCCAGCACCGAAAACGGGGGACAAGATACGCAGTATTTT
many	-	TRBV12-3/TRBV12-4	TRBJ2-3	CASSSVERTTDTQYF	TGTGCCAGCAGTTCAGTTGAGCGGACCACAGATACGCAGTATTTT
many	-	TRBV7-2	TRBJ2-3	CASSLWGGGQSSTDTQYF	TGTGCCAGCAGCCTCTGGGGCGGGGGCCAATCTAGCACAGATACGCAGTATTTT
many	-	TRBV4-3	TRBJ1-6	CASSRGRSGYNSPLHF	TGCGCCAGCAGCCGCGGTCGGTCCGGGTATAATTCACCCCTCCACTTT
many	-	TRBV7-3	TRBJ2-1	CASSLVGPNNEQFF	TGTGCCAGCAGCTTAGTGGGACCTAACAATGAGCAGTTCTTC
many	-	TRBV29-1	TRBJ2-3	CSVVAGGTDTQYF	TGCAGCGTTGTAGCAGGGGGCACAGATACGCAGTATTTT
many	-	TRBV29-1	TRBJ2-2	CSAIRPGRAGELFF	TGCAGCGCGATCCGGCCGGGGCGGGCCGGGGAGCTGTTTTTT
many	-	TRBV7-9	TRBJ2-6	CASSLAGTGANVLTF	TGTGCCAGCAGCTTAGCAGGTACTGGGGCCAACGTCCTGACTTTC
many	-	TRBV20-1	TRBJ2-4	CSASIFGLPKNIQYF	TGCAGTGCTAGCATATTCGGACTACCCAAAAACATTCAGTACTTC
many	-	TRBV7-9	TRBJ2-1	CASSLVGVEQFF	TGTGCCAGCAGCTTAGTGGGGGTGGAGCAGTTCTTC
many	TRBD1	TRBV7-9	TRBJ2-7	CASSPTDRAAYEQYF	TGTGCCAGCAGCCCCACAGACAGGGCAGCCTACGAGCAGTACTTC
few	-	TRBV5-1	TRBJ2-7	CASSRAALGIDEQYF	TGCGCCAGCAGCCGCGCGGCGCTGGGCATCGACGAGCAGTACTTC
few	-	TRBV6-6	TRBJ1-1	CASSPPYRGVPHQTEAFF	TGTGCCAGCAGTCCCCCCTACCGGGGGGTTCCCCATCAGACTGAAGCTTTCTTT
many	TRBD1	TRBV4-3	TRBJ2-1	CASSPRDRHYNEQFF	TGCGCCAGCAGCCCCCGGGACAGGCACTACAATGAGCAGTTCTTC
many	-	TRBV7-8	TRBJ2-2	CASSPRGTANTGELFF	TGTGCCAGCAGCCCACGGGGAACCGCGAACACCGGGGAGCTGTTTTTT
many	-	TRBV7-2	TRBJ1-3	CASSLSESSGNTIYF	TGTGCCAGCAGCCTCAGCGAGAGCTCTGGAAACACCATATATTTT
few	-	TRBV5-8	TRBJ2-7	CASSLVEGSSYEQYF	TGTGCCAGCAGCTTGGTGGAGGGGAGCTCCTACGAGCAGTACTTC
few	-	TRBV19	TRBJ1-1	CASSMDYLNTEAFF	TGTGCCAGTAGTATGGATTACCTGAACACTGAAGCTTTCTTT
-	TRBD2	TRBV6-1	TRBJ2-3	CASSVFSGGASTDTQYF	TGTGCCAGCAGTGTCTTTAGCGGGGGGGCTAGCACAGATACGCAGTATTTT
-	-	TRBV5-5	TRBJ2-3	CASRNYYTSTDTQYF	TGTGCCAGCAGAAATTACTATACTAGCACAGATACGCAGTATTTT
few	-	TRBV9	TRBJ2-2	CASSGSDLYTGELFF	TGTGCCAGCAGCGGTAGTGATCTTTACACCGGGGAGCTGTTTTTT
few	-	TRBV5-1	TRBJ2-2	CASSPYEGENTGELFF	TGCGCCAGCAGCCCTTATGAAGGGGAGAACACCGGGGAGCTGTTTTTT
many	-	TRBV20-1	TRBJ2-4	CSADIENIQYF	TGCAGTGCCGACATTGAAAACATTCAGTACTTC
many	-	TRBV7-9	TRBJ2-1	CASSLDMDIYNEQFF	TGTGCCAGCAGCTTAGACATGGACATCTACAATGAGCAGTTCTTC
many	-	TRBV5-5	TRBJ1-4	CASSLYAVATNEKLFF	TGTGCCAGCAGCTTGTATGCCGTTGCAACTAATGAAAAACTGTTTTTT
few	-	TRBV3-1	TRBJ2-3	CASSQGSGRITDTQYF	TGTGCCAGCAGCCAAGGTTCCGGGAGAATCACAGATACGCAGTATTTT
many	-	TRBV6-2/TRBV6-3	TRBJ2-5	CASSYSNGETQYF	TGTGCCAGCAGTTACAGCAATGGGGAGACCCAGTACTTC
many	-	TRBV11-2	TRBJ2-5	CASSLEWHQQETQYF	TGTGCCAGCAGCTTAGAATGGCATCAACAAGAGACCCAGTACTTC
many	-	TRBV5-6	TRBJ1-5	CASSLAGKRQTQHF	TGTGCCAGCAGCTTGGCTGGGAAGAGACAGACCCAGCATTTT
many	-	TRBV6-1	TRBJ1-1	CASREGGASDTEAFF	TGTGCCAGCCGAGAGGGGGGGGCAAGTGACACTGAAGCTTTCTTT
many	-	TRBV5-5	TRBJ1-2	CASSLDRSLRYGYTF	TGTGCCAGCAGCTTGGATCGGAGTTTACGCTATGGCTACACCTTC